This T cell receptor beta chain is from a study of control samples from healthy donors and cancer patients. The CDR3 extends over 15 amino acids. V was trimmed by 0 bases and J by 4 bases, leaving 10 bases between them. CDR1 is MNHNS and CDR2 is SASEGT in the germline V gene. Clones were sequenced by immunoSEQ multiplex PCR, and TCRdb holds only the in-frame ones, with some missing. The sample lists some 130,000 clones, roughly 90% occurring once. The sequencing sample was made of blood. This receptor was taken from a man between 18 and 29 years old in good health. This chain joins TRBV6-1 and TRBJ1-3; tentatively, D is TRBD1 (5 bases). The CDR3 coding sequence is TGTGCCAGCAGTGAAGCAACGGGGGTCGGAAACACCATATATTTT. It encodes CASSEATGVGNTIYF.